This T cell receptor (beta chain) appears in the sequencing data of a study of T cells after yellow fever vaccination. Study background: Each low-cell-number fraction was prepared by means of SMART-Seq v4 Ultra Low Input.

Trimming cost V 9 bases and J 1 base, with 3 bases left between them. There are 10 residues in the CDR3. CDR1 MDHEN and CDR2 SYDVKM come from the germline V gene. Using its own MiXCR run on the 5' RACE reads, TCRdb lists one record per CDR3 protein. The data hold hundreds of thousands of distinct CDR3 sequences, with over 4.5% observed a single time. Sequencing used CD4+ T cells sorted from PBMCs, obtained on the day of the yellow fever booster vaccination. The TCR originated in a man aged 18 to 30 who received the YFV17D yellow fever vaccine. This chain uses TRBV28 with TRBJ1-2; D call uncertain. The CDR3: CASYNYGYTF. The DNA for the CDR3 is TGTGCCAGTTATAACTATGGCTACACCTTC.